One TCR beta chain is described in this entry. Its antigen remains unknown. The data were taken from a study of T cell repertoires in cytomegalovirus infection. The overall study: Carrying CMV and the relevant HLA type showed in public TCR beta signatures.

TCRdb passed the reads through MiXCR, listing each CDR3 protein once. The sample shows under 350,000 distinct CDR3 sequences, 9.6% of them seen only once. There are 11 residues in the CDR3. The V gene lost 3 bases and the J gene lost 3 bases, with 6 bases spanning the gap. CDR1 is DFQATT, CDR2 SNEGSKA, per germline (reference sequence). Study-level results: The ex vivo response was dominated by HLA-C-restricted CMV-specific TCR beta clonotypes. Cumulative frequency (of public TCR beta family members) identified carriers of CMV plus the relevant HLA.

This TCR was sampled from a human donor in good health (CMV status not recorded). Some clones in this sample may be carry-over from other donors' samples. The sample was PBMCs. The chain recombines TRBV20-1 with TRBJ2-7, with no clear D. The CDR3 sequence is CSASSSYEQYF. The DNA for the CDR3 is TGCAGTGCTAGTTCTAGCTACGAGCAGTACTTC.